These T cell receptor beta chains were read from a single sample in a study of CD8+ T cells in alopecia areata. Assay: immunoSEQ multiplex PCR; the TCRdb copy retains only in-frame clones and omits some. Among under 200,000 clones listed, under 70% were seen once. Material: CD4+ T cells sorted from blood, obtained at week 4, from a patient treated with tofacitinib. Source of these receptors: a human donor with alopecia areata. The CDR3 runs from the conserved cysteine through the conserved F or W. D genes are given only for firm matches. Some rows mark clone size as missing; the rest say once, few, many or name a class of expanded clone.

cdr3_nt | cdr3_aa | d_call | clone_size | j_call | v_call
TGTGCCAGCACCCTCTTGAGCGGGACTAATTCACCCCTCCACTTT | CASTLLSGTNSPLHF | . | . | TRBJ1-6 | TRBV5-6
TGCAGCGTCCGCCAGGGTGCTTATAATTCACCCCTCCACTTT | CSVRQGAYNSPLHF | . | . | TRBJ1-6 | TRBV29-1
TGTGCCCGGGGGGTCAACGATGGCTACACCTTC | CARGVNDGYTF | . | few | TRBJ1-2 | TRBV30
TGTGCCTGGTCAGGACAGACGAATGAAAAACTGTTTTTT | CAWSGQTNEKLFF | . | . | TRBJ1-4 | TRBV30
TGCGCCAGCAGCTCCGGGACAGGAAATGAAAAACTGTTTTTT | CASSSGTGNEKLFF | TRBD1 | . | TRBJ1-4 | TRBV5-1
TGTGCCAGCAGCTTAGATGAGGTAGAGACCCAGTACTTC | CASSLDEVETQYF | . | . | TRBJ2-5 | TRBV11-3
TGTGCCAGCAGTGATCGGGCAGGGGTTGGCTACACCTTC | CASSDRAGVGYTF | . | . | TRBJ1-2 | TRBV2
TGTGCCAGCAGCCCGGGACAGATGGGACTAGCCTACGAGCAGTACTTC | CASSPGQMGLAYEQYF | . | . | TRBJ2-7 | TRBV5-6
TGTGCCAGCGGTGCAAACCTTGGGGAGACCCAGTACTTC | CASGANLGETQYF | . | . | TRBJ2-5 | TRBV4-2
TGTGCCAGCAGCTCACGGCCCCTACACAATTCACCCCTCCACTTT | CASSSRPLHNSPLHF | . | . | TRBJ1-6 | TRBV5-6
TGTGCCAGCAGCTTAGCGAGTAGCGGGGGACAAGAGACCCAGTACTTC | CASSLASSGGQETQYF | TRBD2 | . | TRBJ2-5 | TRBV7-2
TGCGCCAGCAGCCAAGGACTAGCGGGCCCAGAGGGAGAGACCCAGTACTTC | CASSQGLAGPEGETQYF | TRBD2 | . | TRBJ2-5 | TRBV4-3
TGTGCCTGGAGTGAAGAAAACTTGCATAATGAAAAACTGTTTTTT | CAWSEENLHNEKLFF | . | . | TRBJ1-4 | TRBV30
TGTGCCAGCAGTAGTAGCGGGGGGGCAGAGACCCAGTACTTC | CASSSSGGAETQYF | TRBD2 | . | TRBJ2-5 | TRBV6-5
TGTGCCAGCAGTTTACTCAAATTTGGGTGGAACTATGGCTACACCTTC | CASSLLKFGWNYGYTF | . | . | TRBJ1-2 | TRBV27
TGTGCCACCAGCAGTTACGGGGTGCTCCAAGAGACCCAGTACTTC | CATSSYGVLQETQYF | . | once | TRBJ2-5 | TRBV15